The 28 T cell receptor beta chains presented below share a single source sample, sequenced in a study of T cells in Graves' hyperthyroidism and ophthalmopathy. TCR beta CDR3 sequences were amplified from RNA transcripts. TCR CDR3 underwent first-round RT-PCR with the HTBI primer set. TCRdb processed the multiplex PCR reads anew with MiXCR; each CDR3 protein has one entry. The sample lists fewer than 350,000 distinct CDR3 sequences, 15% to 20% occurring once. The specimen was blood. The receptors shown here come from a woman between 40 and 55 years old with Graves' ophthalmopathy.

This clonotype was seen at least ten times. Sequence at one end of the junction differs from germline and may be a read error. The chain recombines TRBV12-3 or TRBV12-4 with TRBJ2-7; possibly TRBD2 for D (5 bases). The CDR3 is made up of 14 amino acids. The CDR3 here is CASSFYSSSYDQYF. CDR3 DNA: TGTGCCAGCAGTTTCTATTCTAGCTCCTACGACCAGTACTTC.

Of note for this clonotype: Just one base apart from a much larger clone, this may be a read error. The rearrangement links TRBV10-3 to TRBJ2-7; a possible D gene is TRBD2 (5 bases). Germline V gives CDR1 ENHRY, CDR2 SYGVKD. The CDR3 length is 14 residues. With 8 bases removed from V and 4 bases from J, the gap between germline ends came to 18 bases. Here the CDR3 reads CAIADAQREYEQYF. The CDR3 coding sequence is TGTGCCATCGCTGACGCGCAAAGGGAGTACGAGCAGTACTTC.

This clonotype showed up many times. The chain couples TRBV12-3 or TRBV12-4 to TRBJ1-1; D gene ambiguous. V lost 1 base to trimming and J lost 7 bases, with 7 bases between them. There are 12 residues in the CDR3. The CDR3 DNA reads as TGTGCCAGCAGTTTAGGTTCCGGTGAAGCTTTCTTT. Translated: CASSLGSGEAFF.

This clonotype was counted many times. The CDR3 region is CASSFVSSYEQYF. The DNA for the CDR3 is TGTGCCAGCAGTTTTGTCAGCTCCTACGAGCAGTACTTC. The chain links TRBV12-3 or TRBV12-4 to TRBJ2-7; D gene ambiguous. The V end was cut by 3 bases, the J end by 0 bases, with 6 bases between. The CDR3 length is 13 residues.

This clonotype was seen at least ten times. The chain employs TRBV12-3 or TRBV12-4 and TRBJ2-7; possibly TRBD1 for D (5 bases). The CDR3 totals 16 residues. V was shortened by 6 bases and J by 2 bases, with 20 bases between the two germline ends. CDR3 in amino acids: CASSLPRVGETYEQYF. CDR3 bases: TGTGCCAGCAGCCTCCCCAGGGTTGGGGAAACCTACGAGCAGTACTTC.

This clonotype was seen ten or more times. The CDR3 is CASSLGQGKKWYF. In nucleotides, the CDR3 is TGTGCCAGCAGTTTAGGACAGGGGAAGAAGTGGTATTTT. The rearrangement uses TRBV28 and TRBJ2-3; 9 positions match TRBD1. Germline V gives CDR1 MDHEN, CDR2 SYDVKM. CDR3 size: 13 residues. V trimming: 2 bases; J trimming: 14 bases; junction bases outside the gene matches: 8.

This clonotype was observed many times. V usage is TRBV19 and J usage is TRBJ1-5, with D hard to call. Germline V lookup: CDR1 LNHDA, CDR2 SQIVND (reference sequence). The CDR3 loop spans 16 amino acids. V lost 3 bases and J 3 bases, leaving 15 bases between the germline ends. DNA of the CDR3: TGTGCCAGTAGTATTCTCGGAGGGCGGGACAATCAGCCCCAGCATTTT. It codes for CASSILGGRDNQPQHF. The whole variable domain, remainder taken from reference TRBV19 and TRBJ1-5, is DGGITQSPKYLFRKEGQNVTLSCEQNLNHDAMYWYRQDPGQGLRLIYYSQIVNDFQKGDIAEGYSVSREKKESFPLTVTSAQKNPTAFYLCASSILGGRDNQPQHFGDGTRLSIL.

This rearrangement joins TRBV24-1 to TRBJ2-5, with D hard to call. The V gene lost 9 bases and the J gene lost 2 bases, with 12 bases spanning the gap. The CDR3 covers 13 residues. Germline V gene sequence: CDR1 KGHDR, CDR2 SFDVKD. The CDR3 sequence: CATSRAGQETQYF. The CDR3 DNA sequence: TGTGCCACCTCAAGGGCAGGACAAGAGACCCAGTACTTC.

The chain joins TRBV6-1 to TRBJ2-7; D is undetermined. V was cut by 4 bases and J by 6 bases, with 13 bases left in between. The CDR3 has 13 amino acids. Germline V lookup: CDR1 MNHNS, CDR2 SASEGT. The CDR3 region is CASSGLIKGEQYF. The CDR3, as DNA: TGTGCCAGCAGTGGTCTGATAAAGGGCGAGCAGTACTTC.

This clonotype was seen at least ten times. This chain uses TRBV2 with TRBJ2-5; D remains ambiguous. Germline V CDR1 and CDR2: SNHLY, FYNNEI. This CDR3 comprises 15 residues. V dropped 4 bases and J dropped 5 bases, with 17 bases sitting between them. CDR3 residues: CASSAGPWGGETQYF. The CDR3 DNA follows: TGTGCCAGCAGTGCCGGACCCTGGGGTGGGGAGACCCAGTACTTC.

The chain couples TRBV2 to TRBJ2-7, with 8 bases aligning to TRBD1. This CDR3 is built from 14 residues. V shed 6 bases, J shed 11 bases, and the junction held 15 bases outside the gene matches. Germline CDR1 SNHLY, CDR2 FYNNEI. DNA of the CDR3: TGTGCCAGCAGGTACGGGACAGGAGGGATTGAGGAGTACTTC. This translates into CASRYGTGGIEEYF.

The rearrangement uses TRBV9 and TRBJ1-2, with D hard to call. CDR1 SGDLS and CDR2 YYNGEE come from the germline V gene. Trimming cost V 0 bases and J 0 bases, with 15 bases left between them. This CDR3 comprises 17 residues. The CDR3 protein is CASSVDTGINANYGYTF. The CDR3, as DNA: TGTGCCAGCAGCGTAGATACGGGCATCAACGCTAACTATGGCTACACCTTC.

The genes are TRBV27 and TRBJ2-7, with TRBD2 matching over 10 bases. The germline CDR1 and CDR2 sequences are MNHEY and SMNVEV (reference sequence). Trimming took 4 bases from V and 3 from J; bases not matched to a gene: 6. This CDR3 is built from 15 residues. In DNA, the CDR3 is TGTGCCAGCAGTTCACTAGCGGGACTTGTCTACGAGCAGTACTTC. Translation: CASSSLAGLVYEQYF.

At least ten counts were recorded for this clonotype. The CDR3 reads CASSFWSETVIQYF. For the CDR3, the DNA is TGTGCCAGCAGTTTTTGGTCCGAGACAGTCATTCAGTACTTC. The chain links TRBV28 to TRBJ2-4, with TRBD1 as a possible D gene (5 bases). V lost 3 bases to trimming and J lost 9 bases, with 15 bases between them. Germline V gene sequence: CDR1 MDHEN, CDR2 SYDVKM. This CDR3 is built from 14 residues.

This clonotype was counted many times. The chain couples TRBV12-3 or TRBV12-4 to TRBJ1-3; D is ambiguous. CDR3 length equals 13 residues. Trimming shortened V by 3 bases and J by 4 bases, and 7 bases separated the two germline ends. CDR3 sequence reads: CASSFFPGNTIYF. For the CDR3, the DNA is TGTGCCAGCAGTTTTTTTCCCGGAAACACCATATATTTT.

This clonotype was recorded at least ten times. This chain links TRBV28 with TRBJ2-5; TRBD2 matches 11 bases. In germline, CDR1 is MDHEN, CDR2 SYDVKM. The CDR3 loop spans 16 amino acids. With V trimmed by 4 bases and J by 7 bases, 11 bases remained unmatched. The CDR3 nucleotides are TGTGCCAGCAGTTCGCGACTAGCGGGACGCGTGCGGACCCAGTACTTC. This gives the protein CASSSRLAGRVRTQYF. The full variable domain, rest sourced from reference TRBV28 and TRBJ2-5, is DVKVTQSSRYLVKRTGEKVFLECVQDMDHENMFWYRQDPGLGLRLIYFSYDVKMKEKGDIPEGYSVSREKKERFSLILESASTNQTSMYLCASSSRLAGRVRTQYFGPGTRLLVL.

This chain joins TRBV6-1 and TRBJ1-2; 11 bases are shared with TRBD1. Germline V gene lookup returns CDR1 MNHNS and CDR2 SASEGT. V was clipped by 6 bases and J by 0 bases; unmatched bases: 6. This CDR3 has 16 residues. CDR3 loop: CASSRTGGQSNYGYTF. Written as DNA, the CDR3 is TGTGCCAGCAGCCGGACAGGGGGCCAGTCTAACTATGGCTACACCTTC.

This clonotype was recorded at least ten times. The chain carries TRBV6-5 and TRBJ1-3; D is ambiguous. With 10 bases removed from V and 1 base from J, the gap between germline ends came to 17 bases. Germline values: CDR1 MNHEY, CDR2 SVGAGI. The CDR3 is 15 amino acids. This CDR3 reads CATSRTATSGNTIYF. CDR3 in DNA: TGTGCCACTTCAAGGACGGCTACGTCTGGAAACACCATATATTTT.

The chain is built from TRBV18 and TRBJ2-3; no firm D call. Germline CDR1 is KGHSH and CDR2 is LQKENI. Trimming cost V 4 bases and J 3 bases, with 8 bases left between them. This CDR3 contains 13 residues. The chain's CDR3 is CASSLIETDTQYF. For the CDR3, the DNA is TGTGCCAGCTCACTGATTGAAACAGATACGCAGTATTTT.

This clonotype was detected ten times or more. The genes are TRBV4-2 and TRBJ2-2; D not certain. The germline V gene has CDR1 LGHNA and CDR2 YNFKEQ. This CDR3 spans 15 amino acids. With 0 bases removed from V and 6 bases from J, the gap between germline ends came to 11 bases. CDR3 sequence: CASSQEPPGAGELFF. The CDR3 DNA sequence: TGTGCCAGCAGCCAAGAACCCCCAGGTGCCGGGGAGCTGTTTTTT.

This clonotype has at least ten counts. The chain has TRBV30 and TRBJ1-5; D is undetermined. The CDR3 is 13 residues long. Germline values: CDR1 GTSNPN, CDR2 SVGIG (reference sequence). Trimming removed 3 bases from V and 6 bases from J, with 12 bases in between. CDR3 in amino acids: CAWSWGNLQPQHF. The CDR3 coding sequence is TGTGCCTGGAGCTGGGGTAATCTTCAGCCCCAGCATTTT.

This clonotype was seen ten or more times. This rearrangement joins TRBV7-9 to TRBJ2-2, with TRBD2 matching 10 bases. J was trimmed by 1 base and V by 4 bases; bases with no gene match: 0. CDR1 is SEHNR and CDR2 is FQNEAQ in the germline V gene (reference sequence). This CDR3 has 15 amino acids. CDR3 coding DNA: TGTGCCAGCAGCTCTAGCGGGAGGAACACCGGGGAGCTGTTTTTT. It yields the protein CASSSSGRNTGELFF.

This clonotype was recorded many times. This chain links TRBV20-1 with TRBJ2-7, with no clear D. Germline V lookup: CDR1 DFQATT, CDR2 SNEGSKA (reference sequence). CDR3 length: 16 amino acids. V lost 6 bases to trimming and J lost 0 bases, with 21 bases between them. The CDR3 nucleotides are TGCAGTGCGTCCGGGTCCCCAGCATCGAGCTCCTACGAGCAGTACTTC. Protein: CSASGSPASSSYEQYF.

V is TRBV7-2 and J is TRBJ2-5, with TRBD1 as a possible D gene (5 bases). V shed 5 bases and J shed 2 bases, with 15 bases lying between them. From germline, CDR1 is SGHTA and CDR2 FQGNSA. CDR3 length equals 15 residues. The CDR3 region is CASSVGSGWQETQYF. The DNA of the CDR3 is TGTGCCAGCAGCGTAGGTTCAGGGTGGCAAGAGACCCAGTACTTC. Together with reference TRBV7-2 and TRBJ2-5, the CDR3 gives the full variable domain: GAGVSQSPSNKVTEKGKDVELRCDPISGHTALYWYRQSLGQGLEFLIYFQGNSAPDKSGLPSDRFSAERTGGSVSTLTIQRTQQEDSAVYLCASSVGSGWQETQYFGPGTRLLVL.

This clonotype was counted at least ten times. The chain uses TRBV19 and TRBJ2-7; D might be TRBD1 (5 bases). The CDR3 is 14 residues long. The germline V and J ends were trimmed by 9 bases and 1 base, with 16 bases remaining between them. CDR1 and CDR2 (germline): LNHDA, SQIVND (reference sequence). CDR3 region: CASRQFTESYEQYF. The CDR3 coding sequence is TGTGCCAGCAGACAGTTTACTGAATCCTACGAGCAGTACTTC.

Many counts were recorded for this clonotype. This chain uses TRBV4-2 with TRBJ1-1; TRBD1 aligns across 7 bases. Losses at the gene ends were 0 bases for V and 7 bases for J; bases not matched to a gene: 5. The CDR3 is 14 residues long. CDR1 is LGHNA, CDR2 YNFKEQ, per germline. CDR3 nucleotides: TGTGCCAGCAGCCAAGATGCGACAGGGAATGAAGCTTTCTTT. It yields the protein CASSQDATGNEAFF.

This clonotype was counted at least ten times. The J gene is TRBJ2-2, the V gene TRBV12-5, with D uncertain. Per the germline V gene, CDR1 is LGHNT and CDR2 is FRNRAP. V lost 5 bases and J 1 base, leaving 2 bases between the germline ends. This CDR3 is 12 amino acids long. The CDR3 DNA is TGTGCTAGTGGTCTGAACACCGGGGAGCTGTTTTTT. Its translation is CASGLNTGELFF. The entire variable domain, with the rest obtained from reference TRBV12-5 and TRBJ2-2, is as follows: DARVTQTPRHKVTEMGQEVTMRCQPILGHNTVFWYRQTMMQGLELLAYFRNRAPLDDSGMPKDRFSAEMPDATLATLKIQPSEPRDSAVYFCASGLNTGELFFGEGSRLTVL.

This clonotype was detected ten times or more. The V call is TRBV28, the J call TRBJ2-7; perhaps D is TRBD1 or TRBD2 (5 bases each). CDR1 is MDHEN, CDR2 SYDVKM, per germline. The CDR3 consists of 13 residues. As DNA, the CDR3 is TGTGCGAAAAGTCGCGAATGGGACCACGAGCAGTACTTC. This translates into CAKSREWDHEQYF.